The 16 T cell receptor beta chains presented below share a single source sample, sequenced in a study of T cell responses to AZD1222 COVID-19 vaccine. The repertoire was sequenced with immunoSEQ multiplex PCR; TCRdb's copy has only in-frame clones and lacks some. The sample contains tens of thousands of clones, roughly 93% of which appear only once. The sequencing used peripheral blood, collected on day 0 of AZD1222 vaccination. The receptors here all came from an adult in good health.

This clone was recorded only once. The chain combines TRBV24-1 with TRBJ2-2, with 7 bases identical to TRBD1. This CDR3 is built from 15 residues. The ends lost 5 bases at V and 4 bases at J; junction bases unmatched: 6. CDR1 KGHDR and CDR2 SFDVKD come from the germline V gene. The CDR3 sequence: CATSGGTAPTGELFF. CDR3 bases: TGTGCCACCAGTGGGGGGACAGCTCCCACCGGGGAGCTGTTTTTT.

J is TRBJ1-1 and V is TRBV5-1, with TRBD1 as a possible D gene (5 bases). The CDR3 extends over 13 amino acids. Trimming removed 2 bases at V and 5 bases at J, with 10 bases between. The germline V gene has CDR1 SGHRS and CDR2 YFSETQ. The CDR3 nucleotides read TGCGCCAGCAGCTTCCAGGGTACGACTGAAGCTTTCTTT. Translation gives CASSFQGTTEAFF.

This sequence joins TRBV29-1 and TRBJ1-4; weak D call: TRBD1 (6 bases). The CDR3 loop spans 13 amino acids. Trimming removed 6 bases at V and 5 bases at J, with 13 bases between. Germline V gene sequence: CDR1 SQVTM, CDR2 ANQGSEA. CDR3 sequence reads: CSVARDTNEKLFF. CDR3 bases: TGCAGCGTGGCCCGGGACACCAATGAAAAACTGTTTTTT.

The chain links TRBV28 to TRBJ1-1; D is undetermined. CDR3 length: 13 amino acids. CDR1 and CDR2 (germline): MDHEN, SYDVKM. The germline V and J ends were trimmed by 3 bases and 6 bases, with 11 bases remaining between them. The CDR3 spells CASSLIGSSEAFF. CDR3 DNA: TGTGCCAGCAGTTTGATAGGGTCTTCTGAAGCTTTCTTT.

This clone is a singleton in its sample. The V and J genes are TRBV28 and TRBJ1-2; D remains ambiguous. Between the trimmed V and J ends, which lost 5 bases and 9 bases, there was a span of 10 bases. This CDR3 region has 11 residues. Germline CDR1 and CDR2: MDHEN and SYDVKM. CDR3 DNA: TGTGCCAGCAGTCTCATGTCTAGCTACACCTTC. Encoded protein: CASSLMSSYTF.

The chain is built from TRBV9 and TRBJ2-3, with 7 bases aligning to TRBD1. Germline V gene data show CDR1 as SGDLS and CDR2 as YYNGEE. V dropped 4 bases and J dropped 3; count of bases not matched to a gene: 11. This CDR3 has 16 residues. The CDR3 nucleotides are TGTGCCAGCAGCATAGGCATAAGGGGGCAGACAGATACGCAGTATTTT. It codes for CASSIGIRGQTDTQYF.

V gene TRBV4-3 combines with J gene TRBJ2-2, with a tentative D call TRBD2 (6 bases). The CDR3 has 20 amino acids. Trimming cost V 5 bases and J 1 base, with 26 bases left between them. Germline CDR1 reads LGHNA; CDR2 reads YSLEER. The CDR3 sequence: CASSTEFRAGSTMNTGELFF. DNA for the CDR3: TGCGCCAGCAGCACCGAATTCAGGGCGGGGAGTACGATGAACACCGGGGAGCTGTTTTTT.

The chain joins TRBV18 to TRBJ2-7; D is possibly TRBD1 or TRBD2 (5 bases each). The germline CDR1 and CDR2 sequences are KGHSH and LQKENI. The length of the CDR3 is 15 residues. Trimming cost V 2 bases and J 1 base, with 12 bases left between them. This CDR3 is CASSPGPGGSYEQYF. In DNA, the CDR3 is TGTGCCAGCTCACCAGGCCCTGGGGGTTCCTACGAGCAGTACTTC.

The rearrangement uses TRBV7-2 and TRBJ1-5, with D unclear. The CDR3 covers 14 residues. The V gene lost 3 bases and the J gene lost 3 bases, with 9 bases spanning the gap. Germline V lookup: CDR1 SGHTA, CDR2 FQGNSA. CDR3 residues: CASSLDGYNQPQHF. The CDR3 DNA is TGTGCCAGCAGCTTGGACGGGTACAATCAGCCCCAGCATTTT.

V is TRBV19 and J is TRBJ2-7; TRBD1 agrees at 9 bases. The CDR3 has 16 residues. V trimming: 7 bases; J trimming: 3 bases; junction bases outside the gene matches: 13. Germline loops: CDR1 LNHDA, CDR2 SQIVND (reference sequence). In nucleotides, the CDR3 is TGTGCCAGTACACGAACCGGGACAGGGTCTGGCTACGAGCAGTACTTC. It translates to CASTRTGTGSGYEQYF.

This chain links TRBV7-2 with TRBJ1-2; D might be TRBD1 (6 bases). CDR3 length equals 13 residues. From germline, CDR1 is SGHTA and CDR2 FQGNSA. V gave up 5 bases and J gave up 6 bases, with 13 bases separating them. CDR3 sequence: CASSPQGTHGYTF. The CDR3 bases are TGTGCCAGCAGCCCCCAGGGGACCCATGGCTACACCTTC.

The V and J genes are TRBV18 and TRBJ2-1, with D tentatively TRBD1 or TRBD2 (5 bases each). Germline assignment: CDR1 KGHSH and CDR2 LQKENI. V dropped 0 bases and J dropped 0 bases, with 9 bases sitting between them. This CDR3 is 16 amino acids long. CDR3 sequence reads: CASSPPRGSSYNEQFF. The CDR3, as DNA: TGTGCCAGCTCACCACCGAGGGGTAGCTCCTACAATGAGCAGTTCTTC.

The genes are TRBV7-2 and TRBJ2-5; D not resolved. The germline V gene encodes CDR1 SGHTA and CDR2 FQGNSA. Trimming removed 4 bases at V and 3 bases at J, with 9 bases between. The CDR3 has 13 residues. This CDR3 reads CASSSWQKETQYF. As DNA, the CDR3 is TGTGCCAGCAGCTCTTGGCAGAAAGAGACCCAGTACTTC.

This chain links TRBV7-9 with TRBJ1-6, with 10 bases identical to TRBD1. The junction had 5 bases not matched to a gene; V was cut back by 4 bases and J by 5 bases. This CDR3 comprises 16 residues. Germline lookup yields CDR1 SEHNR and CDR2 FQNEAQ (reference sequence). The CDR3 is CASSSGTGADNSPLHF. The CDR3 DNA reads as TGTGCCAGCAGCTCCGGGACAGGGGCCGATAATTCACCCCTCCACTTT.

V usage is TRBV5-1 and J usage is TRBJ1-3, with no clear D. The CDR3 runs 15 residues. Between the trimmed V and J ends, which lost 5 bases and 0 bases, there was a span of 12 bases. Germline CDR1 is SGHRS and CDR2 is YFSETQ. The CDR3 reads CASSRTASSGNTIYF. CDR3 in DNA: TGCGCCAGCAGTAGGACGGCAAGCTCTGGAAACACCATATATTTT. The full variable domain, rest sourced from reference TRBV5-1 and TRBJ1-3, is KAGVTQTPRYLIKTRGQQVTLSCSPISGHRSVSWYQQTPGQGLQFLFEYFSETQRNKGNFPGRFSGRQFSNSRSEMNVSTLELGDSALYLCASSRTASSGNTIYFGEGSWLTVV.

This chain uses TRBV30 with TRBJ1-2, with TRBD1 as a possible D gene (5 bases). Trimming took off 5 bases at V and 5 bases at J, with 9 bases between the two ends. Germline CDR1 and CDR2: GTSNPN and SVGIG (reference sequence). The CDR3 is 11 amino acids. The DNA of the CDR3 is TGTGCCTGGGCGGGACGATATGGCTACACCTTC. Protein: CAWAGRYGYTF.